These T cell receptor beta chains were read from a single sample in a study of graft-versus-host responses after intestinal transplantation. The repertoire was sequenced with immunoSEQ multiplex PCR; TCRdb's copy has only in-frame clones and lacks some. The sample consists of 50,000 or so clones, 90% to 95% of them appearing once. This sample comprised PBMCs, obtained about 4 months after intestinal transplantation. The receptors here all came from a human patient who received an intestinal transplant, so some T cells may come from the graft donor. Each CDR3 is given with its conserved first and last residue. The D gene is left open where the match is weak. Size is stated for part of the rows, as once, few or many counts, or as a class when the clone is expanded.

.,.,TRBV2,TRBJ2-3,CASSEDRDTQYF,TGTGCCAGCAGTGAGGATAGAGATACGCAGTATTTT
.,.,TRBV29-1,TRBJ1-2,CSVVQGLGYGYTF,TGCAGCGTTGTGCAGGGGTTGGGCTATGGCTACACCTTC
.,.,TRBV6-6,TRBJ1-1,CASIVSMYGNTEAFF,TGTGCCAGCATAGTTTCGATGTATGGGAACACTGAAGCTTTCTTT
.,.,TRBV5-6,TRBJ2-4,CASSLARGIQYF,TGTGCCAGCAGCTTGGCGAGAGGCATTCAGTACTTC
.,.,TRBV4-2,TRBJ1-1,CASSGNRLNTEAFF,TGTGCCAGCAGCGGTAACAGATTGAACACTGAAGCTTTCTTT
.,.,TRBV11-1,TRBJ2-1,CASSSIAHSYNEQFF,TGTGCCAGCAGCTCAATAGCGCATTCCTACAATGAGCAGTTCTTC
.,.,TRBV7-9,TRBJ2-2,CASSEGGQGRETGELFF,TGTGCCAGCAGCGAAGGGGGACAAGGTCGGGAAACCGGGGAGCTGTTTTTT
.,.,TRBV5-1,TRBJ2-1,CASSPSWERSYNEQFF,TGCGCCAGCAGCCCCTCGTGGGAGAGGTCCTACAATGAGCAGTTCTTC
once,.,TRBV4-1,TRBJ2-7,CASSHHSYEQYF,TGCGCCAGCAGCCACCACTCCTACGAGCAGTACTTC
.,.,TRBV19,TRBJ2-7,CASRGFYEQYF,TGTGCCAGTAGAGGGTTCTACGAGCAGTACTTC
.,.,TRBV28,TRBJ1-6,CASSLRWSYNSPLHF,TGTGCCAGCAGTTTAAGGTGGAGTTATAATTCACCCCTCCACTTT
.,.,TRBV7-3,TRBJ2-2,CASSLLNTGELFF,TGTGCCAGCAGCCTCCTAAATACCGGGGAGCTGTTTTTT
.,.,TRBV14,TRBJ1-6,CASSQGREYSPLHF,TGTGCCAGCAGCCAGGGCAGGGAATATTCACCCCTCCACTTT
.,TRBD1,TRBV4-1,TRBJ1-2,CASSQDPLTGDYGYTF,TGCGCCAGCAGCCAAGATCCCTTGACAGGGGACTATGGCTACACCTTC
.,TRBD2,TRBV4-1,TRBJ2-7,CASSQGTSGEYEQYF,TGCGCCAGCAGCCAAGGGACTAGCGGGGAGTACGAGCAGTACTTC
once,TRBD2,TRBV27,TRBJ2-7,CASSSGGWSYEQYF,TGTGCCAGCAGTTCGGGGGGGTGGTCCTACGAGCAGTACTTC
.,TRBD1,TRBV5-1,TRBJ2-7,CASSYKGQGSYEQYF,TGCGCCAGCAGCTATAAAGGACAGGGCTCTTACGAGCAGTACTTC
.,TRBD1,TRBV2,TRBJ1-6,CASSGTGGDSPLHF,TGTGCCAGCAGCGGAACAGGGGGGGATTCACCCCTCCACTTT
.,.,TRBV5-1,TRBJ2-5,CASSPSPQETQYF,TGCGCCAGCAGCCCCTCCCCCCAAGAGACCCAGTACTTC
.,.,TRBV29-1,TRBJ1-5,CSVGGDRNQPQHF,TGCAGCGTTGGAGGCGACAGAAATCAGCCCCAGCATTTT
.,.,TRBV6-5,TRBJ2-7,CASGPGLPYEQYF,TGTGCCAGCGGACCGGGACTCCCCTACGAGCAGTACTTC
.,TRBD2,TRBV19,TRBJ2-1,CASSALLAGLREQFF,TGTGCCAGTAGTGCATTACTAGCGGGGTTAAGGGAGCAGTTCTTC
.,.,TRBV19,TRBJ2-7,CASRVADSSYEQYF,TGTGCCAGTAGGGTAGCGGATAGCTCCTACGAGCAGTACTTC
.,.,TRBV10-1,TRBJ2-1,CASSESLPRSYNEQFF,TGCGCCAGCAGTGAGTCGCTCCCCCGCTCCTACAATGAGCAGTTCTTC